This T cell receptor beta chain was captured by sequencing in a study of early T cells in non-severe SARS-CoV-2 infection. MiXCR, run by TCRdb on the 5' RACE reads, gives a single entry per CDR3 protein. Of about 72,000 distinct CDR3 sequences in the sample, around 9.1% are singletons; the top ten hold 6% to 8%. The table lists this clonotype with a few counts. The V end was cut by 2 bases, the J end by 0 bases, with 8 bases between. Germline lookup yields CDR1 SGHRS and CDR2 YFSETQ. The CDR3 has 14 amino acids. V and J are TRBV5-1 and TRBJ1-1, with D hard to call. This receptor was identified in an adult who was a healthcare worker with PCR-confirmed SARS-CoV-2 infection or an uninfected control (not recorded which). The sample consisted of whole blood, taken at baseline. The CDR3 DNA reads as TGCGCCAGCAGCTTCGGCAATTTGAACACTGAAGCTTTCTTT. As protein: CASSFGNLNTEAFF.